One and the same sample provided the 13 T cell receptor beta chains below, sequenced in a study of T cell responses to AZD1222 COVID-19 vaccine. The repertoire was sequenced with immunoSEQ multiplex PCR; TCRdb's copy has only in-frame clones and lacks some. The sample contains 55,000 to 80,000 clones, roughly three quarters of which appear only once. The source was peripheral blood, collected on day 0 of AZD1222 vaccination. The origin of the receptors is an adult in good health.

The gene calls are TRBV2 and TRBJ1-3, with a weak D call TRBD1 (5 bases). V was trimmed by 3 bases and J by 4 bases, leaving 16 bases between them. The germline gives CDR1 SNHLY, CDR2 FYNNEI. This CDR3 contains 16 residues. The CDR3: CASSDRLGAGGNTIYF. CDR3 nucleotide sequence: TGTGCCAGCAGTGACAGGCTCGGGGCCGGGGGAAACACCATATATTTT.

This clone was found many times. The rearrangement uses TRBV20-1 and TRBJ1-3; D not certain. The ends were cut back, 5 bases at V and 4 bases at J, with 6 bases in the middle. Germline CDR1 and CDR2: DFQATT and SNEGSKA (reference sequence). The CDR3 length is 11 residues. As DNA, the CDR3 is TGCAGTGCTTCCACCGGAAACACCATATATTTT. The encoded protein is CSASTGNTIYF.

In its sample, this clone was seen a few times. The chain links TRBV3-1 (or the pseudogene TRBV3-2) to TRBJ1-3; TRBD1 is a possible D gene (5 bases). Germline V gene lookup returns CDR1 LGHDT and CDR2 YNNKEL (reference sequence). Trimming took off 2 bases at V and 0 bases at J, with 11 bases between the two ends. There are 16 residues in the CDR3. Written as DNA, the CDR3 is TGTGCCAGCAGCCAATCGCCGGGGCGCTCTGGAAACACCATATATTTT. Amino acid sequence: CASSQSPGRSGNTIYF.

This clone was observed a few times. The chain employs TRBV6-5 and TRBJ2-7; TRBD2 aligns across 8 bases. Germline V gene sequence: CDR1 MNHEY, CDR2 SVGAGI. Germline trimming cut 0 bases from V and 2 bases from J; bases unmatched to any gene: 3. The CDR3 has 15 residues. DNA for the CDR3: TGTGCCAGCAGTTACTCGATACTAGCGGCCTACGAGCAGTACTTC. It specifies CASSYSILAAYEQYF.

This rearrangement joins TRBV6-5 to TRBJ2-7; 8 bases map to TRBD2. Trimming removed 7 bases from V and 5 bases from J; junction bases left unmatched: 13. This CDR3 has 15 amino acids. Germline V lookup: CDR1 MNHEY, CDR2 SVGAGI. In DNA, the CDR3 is TGTGCCAGCACCGGTTCGGGGGGGGCTTCTCACGAGCAGTACTTC. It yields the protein CASTGSGGASHEQYF.

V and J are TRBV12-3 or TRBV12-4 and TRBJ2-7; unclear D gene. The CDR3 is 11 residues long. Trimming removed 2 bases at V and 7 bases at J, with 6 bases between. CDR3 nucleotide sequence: TGTGCCAGCAGTTTAAAGGTAGAGCAGTACTTC. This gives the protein CASSLKVEQYF.

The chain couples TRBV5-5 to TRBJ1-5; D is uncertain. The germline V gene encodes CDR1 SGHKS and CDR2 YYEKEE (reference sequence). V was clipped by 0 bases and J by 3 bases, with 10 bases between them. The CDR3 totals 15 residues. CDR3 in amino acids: CASSLEGGLNQPQHF. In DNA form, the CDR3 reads TGTGCCAGCAGCTTGGAGGGCGGACTCAATCAGCCCCAGCATTTT.

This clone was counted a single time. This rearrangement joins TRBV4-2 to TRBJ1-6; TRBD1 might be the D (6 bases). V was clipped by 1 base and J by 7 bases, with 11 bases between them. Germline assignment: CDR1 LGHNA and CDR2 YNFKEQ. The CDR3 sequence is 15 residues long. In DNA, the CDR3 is TGTGCCAGCAGCCAAGTTGGGGGGCTCAATTCACCCCTCCACTTT. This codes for CASSQVGGLNSPLHF.

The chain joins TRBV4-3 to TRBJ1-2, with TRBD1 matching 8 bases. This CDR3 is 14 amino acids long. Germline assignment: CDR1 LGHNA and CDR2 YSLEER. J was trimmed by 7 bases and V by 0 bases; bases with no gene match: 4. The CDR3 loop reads CASSQEAGGIGYTF. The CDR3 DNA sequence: TGCGCCAGCAGCCAAGAAGCAGGGGGCATTGGCTACACCTTC.

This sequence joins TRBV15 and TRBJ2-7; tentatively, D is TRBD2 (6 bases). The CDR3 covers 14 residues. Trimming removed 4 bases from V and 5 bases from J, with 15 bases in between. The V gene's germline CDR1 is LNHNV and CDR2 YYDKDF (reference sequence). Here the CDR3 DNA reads TGTGCCACCAGCACGGGACCGCCGGGGGACGAGCAGTACTTC. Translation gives CATSTGPPGDEQYF.

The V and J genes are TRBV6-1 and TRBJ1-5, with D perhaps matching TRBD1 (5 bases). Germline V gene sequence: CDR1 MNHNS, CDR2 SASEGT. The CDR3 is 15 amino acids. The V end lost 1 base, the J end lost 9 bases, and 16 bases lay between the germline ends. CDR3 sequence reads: CASSEGSGSTPPQHF. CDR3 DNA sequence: TGTGCCAGCAGTGAAGGCTCAGGGAGTACCCCGCCCCAGCATTTT.

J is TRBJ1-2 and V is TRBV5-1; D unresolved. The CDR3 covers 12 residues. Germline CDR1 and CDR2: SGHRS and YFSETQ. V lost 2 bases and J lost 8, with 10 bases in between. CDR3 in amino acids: CASSLWIGGYTF. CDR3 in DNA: TGCGCCAGCAGCTTATGGATTGGGGGCTACACCTTC.

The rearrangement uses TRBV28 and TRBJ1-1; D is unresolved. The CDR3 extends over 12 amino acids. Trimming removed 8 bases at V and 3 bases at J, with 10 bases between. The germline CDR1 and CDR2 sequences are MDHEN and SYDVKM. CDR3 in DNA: TGTGCCAGCTCCCGCGGCTACACTGAAGCTTTCTTT. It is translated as CASSRGYTEAFF.